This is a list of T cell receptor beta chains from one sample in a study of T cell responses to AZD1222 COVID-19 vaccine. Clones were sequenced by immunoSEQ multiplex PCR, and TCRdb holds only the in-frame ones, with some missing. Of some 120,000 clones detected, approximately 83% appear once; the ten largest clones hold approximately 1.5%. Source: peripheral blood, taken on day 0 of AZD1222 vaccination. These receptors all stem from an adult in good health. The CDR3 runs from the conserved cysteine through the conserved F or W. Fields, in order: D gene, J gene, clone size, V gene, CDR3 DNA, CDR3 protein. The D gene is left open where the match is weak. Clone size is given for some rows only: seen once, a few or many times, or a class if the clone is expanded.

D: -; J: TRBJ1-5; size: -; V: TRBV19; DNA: TGTGCCAGTAGTCCCGAGGACGGTTATCAGCCCCAGCATTTT; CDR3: CASSPEDGYQPQHF
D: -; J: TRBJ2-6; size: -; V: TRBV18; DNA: TGTGCCAGCTCACCACCAGGGAATCTGGGGGCCAACGTCCTGACTTTC; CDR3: CASSPPGNLGANVLTF
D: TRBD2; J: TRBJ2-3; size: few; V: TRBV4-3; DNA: TGCGCCAGCAGCCAAGATTCTCACCCTAGCGGGACAGATACGCAGTATTTT; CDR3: CASSQDSHPSGTDTQYF
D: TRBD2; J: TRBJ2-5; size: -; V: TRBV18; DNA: TGTGCCAGCTCATCAGGACTAGCGGGGGTGACAATCCAAGAGACCCAGTACTTC; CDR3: CASSSGLAGVTIQETQYF
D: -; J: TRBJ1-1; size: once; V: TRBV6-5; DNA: TGTGCCACCTACACCGGGACATTGAACACTGAAGCTTTCTTT; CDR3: CATYTGTLNTEAFF
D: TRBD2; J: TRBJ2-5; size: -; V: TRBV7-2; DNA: TGTGCCAGCAGCTTGACTAGCGGGAGATTGGAGACCCAGTACTTC; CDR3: CASSLTSGRLETQYF
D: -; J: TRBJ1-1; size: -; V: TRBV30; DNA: TGTGCCTGGAGTAGGGGCAGGTTGAACACTGAAGCTTTCTTT; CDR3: CAWSRGRLNTEAFF
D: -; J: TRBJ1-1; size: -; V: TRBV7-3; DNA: TGTGCCAGCAGCTTATCAGGGCCGAACACTGAAGCTTTCTTT; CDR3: CASSLSGPNTEAFF
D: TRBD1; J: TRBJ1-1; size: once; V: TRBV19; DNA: TGTGCCAGTAGACCGACAGGGGAGGTCACTGAAGCTTTCTTT; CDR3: CASRPTGEVTEAFF
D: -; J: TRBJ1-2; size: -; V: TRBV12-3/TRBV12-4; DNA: TGTGCCAGCAGTTTAGGATTCTATGGCTACACCTTC; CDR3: CASSLGFYGYTF
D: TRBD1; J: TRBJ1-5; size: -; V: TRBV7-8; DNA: TGTGCCAGCAGCTTCACAGGGGGAACGATGCAGCCCCAGCATTTT; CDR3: CASSFTGGTMQPQHF
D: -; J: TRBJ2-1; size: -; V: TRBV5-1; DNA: TGCGCCAGCAGCTTCGGTCCAGAAAGCTCCTACAATGAGCAGTTCTTC; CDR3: CASSFGPESSYNEQFF
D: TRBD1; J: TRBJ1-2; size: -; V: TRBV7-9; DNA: TGTGCCAGCAGCTTAGACAGGGGATTAGGTGGCTACACCTTC; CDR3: CASSLDRGLGGYTF
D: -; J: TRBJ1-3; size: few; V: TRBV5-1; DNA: TGCGCCAGCAGCCCGCCTCAGGAAACACACTCTGGAAACACCATATATTTT; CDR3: CASSPPQETHSGNTIYF
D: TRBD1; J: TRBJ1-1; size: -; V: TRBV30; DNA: TGTGCCTGGAGTGTATTTAGGGGACAGGGGAACACTGAAGCTTTCTTT; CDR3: CAWSVFRGQGNTEAFF
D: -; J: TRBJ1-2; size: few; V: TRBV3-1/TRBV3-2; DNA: TGTGCCAGCAGCCAAGACCCGGGAAACTATGGCTACACCTTC; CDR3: CASSQDPGNYGYTF
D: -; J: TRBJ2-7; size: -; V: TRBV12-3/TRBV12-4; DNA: TGTGCCAGCACCTTGGGCAGGGAGCAGTACTTC; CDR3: CASTLGREQYF
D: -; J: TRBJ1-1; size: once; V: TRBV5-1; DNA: TGCGCCAGCAGCCCTTGGACAGTAGTCACTGAAGCTTTCTTT; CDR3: CASSPWTVVTEAFF
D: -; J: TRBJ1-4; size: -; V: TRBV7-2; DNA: TGTGCCAGCAGCTTAAGTCTCGGCCTCGTAAGCGAAAAACTGTTTTTT; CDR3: CASSLSLGLVSEKLFF
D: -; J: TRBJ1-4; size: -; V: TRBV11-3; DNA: TGTGCCAGCAGCTTTAAGGGCGCAAAAGAAAAACTGTTTTTT; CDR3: CASSFKGAKEKLFF
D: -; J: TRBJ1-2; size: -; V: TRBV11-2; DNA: TGTGCCAGCAGCTTAGGGGCAGGGGAATATGGCTACACCTTC; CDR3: CASSLGAGEYGYTF
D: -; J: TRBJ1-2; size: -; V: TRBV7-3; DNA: TGTGCCAGCACCCTCAGCGGGGTGGGCTACACCTTC; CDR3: CASTLSGVGYTF
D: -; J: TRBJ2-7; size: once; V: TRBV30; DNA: TGTGCCTGGAGTGTAACAGCCAGGAGGTACGAGCAGTACTTC; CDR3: CAWSVTARRYEQYF
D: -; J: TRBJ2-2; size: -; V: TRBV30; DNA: TGTGCCTGGAGTGTATTGGGTAACGGGGAGCTGTTTTTT; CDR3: CAWSVLGNGELFF
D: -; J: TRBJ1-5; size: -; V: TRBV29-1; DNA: TGCAGCGTTGAAACTGGGGTGAGCCAGCCCCAGCATTTT; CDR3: CSVETGVSQPQHF
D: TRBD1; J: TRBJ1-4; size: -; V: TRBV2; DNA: TGTGCCAGCAGGGGACAGCCTAATGAAAAACTGTTTTTT; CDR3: CASRGQPNEKLFF